The clone carrying this T cell receptor (beta chain) was recorded many times. What it binds is unknown. The data were obtained in a study of Graves' ophthalmopathy and Graves' hyperthyroidism. Findings and limits, study-wide: The model predicted progression of ophthalmopathy with a sensitivity of roughly 66%, and its specificity was about 72%. Most expanded thyroid clonotypes above 0.001 frequency also appeared in blood.

Beta-chain TCR CDR3 regions were amplified from RNA transcripts. Second-round multiplex PCR came after first-round RT-PCR with HTBI primers. TCRdb fed the multiplex PCR reads into MiXCR, producing one record per CDR3 protein. The table includes 220,000 or so distinct CDR3 sequences, about 22% detected once. Ophthalmopathy cases showed moderate-to-severe activity, scoring CAS ≥3 and NOSPECS ≥4, with duration under 3 months. Each diagnosis was determined on the basis of clinical symptoms, serum thyroxine, TRAb, thyroid ultrasound and orbital computed tomography. V was clipped by 7 bases and J by 5 bases, with 20 bases between them. Germline V lookup: CDR1 MDHEN, CDR2 SYDVKM. The CDR3 extends over 15 amino acids.

This rearrangement joins TRBV28 to TRBJ1-1, with D possibly being TRBD1 (5 bases). This sequence was found in a woman between 50 and 59 years old with Graves' ophthalmopathy. What was sequenced was peripheral blood. CDR3 amino acids: CASTPSNGAGTEAFF. In DNA form, the CDR3 reads TGTGCCAGCACGCCTTCTAACGGGGCGGGGACTGAAGCTTTCTTT.